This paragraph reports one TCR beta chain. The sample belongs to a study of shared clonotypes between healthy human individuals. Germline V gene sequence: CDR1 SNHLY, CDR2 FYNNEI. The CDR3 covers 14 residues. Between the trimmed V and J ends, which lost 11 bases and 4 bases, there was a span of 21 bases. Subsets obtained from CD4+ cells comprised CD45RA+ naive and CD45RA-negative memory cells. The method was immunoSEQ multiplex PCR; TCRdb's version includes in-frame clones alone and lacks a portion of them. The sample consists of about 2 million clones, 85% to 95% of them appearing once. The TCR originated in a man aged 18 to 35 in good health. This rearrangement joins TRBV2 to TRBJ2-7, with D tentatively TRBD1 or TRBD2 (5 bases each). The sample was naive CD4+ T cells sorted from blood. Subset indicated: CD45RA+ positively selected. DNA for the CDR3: TGTGCCTCCAACTTCGAGGGGCCCGTATACGAGCAGTACTTC. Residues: CASNFEGPVYEQYF. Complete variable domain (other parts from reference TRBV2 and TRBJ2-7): EPEVTQTPSHQVTQMGQEVILRCVPISNHLYFYWYRQILGQKVEFLVSFYNNEISEKSEIFDDQFSVERPDGSNFTLKIRSTKLEDSAMYFCASNFEGPVYEQYFGPGTRLTVT.